This T cell receptor beta chain derives from a study of CD8+ T cells in alopecia areata. The study sorted pooled cutaneous lymph node cells by CD4, CD8alpha, NKG2D, NKG2ACE and other markers. This CDR3 is 14 amino acids long. CDR1 and CDR2 (germline): MNHDT, YYDKIL. This clone was found many times. The gene names given are mouse names. The sequence runs out 4 residues before the end of the CDR3; the remainder is reconstructed from the germline J gene. Following extraction, RNA underwent reverse transcription to cDNA, which served as the sequencing template. Only in-frame clones appear in the TCRdb table, and some are missing; sequencing was by immunoSEQ multiplex PCR. Altogether around 300,000 clones were found in the sample, and no singletons occur.

This chain connects TRBV17 to TRBJ2-7; 7 bases are a match to TRBD1. This TCR derives from a C3H/HeJ mouse with alopecia areata. The strain's MHC haplotype is H2-k. Input material: CD4+ T cells sorted from a lymph node. This CDR3 is CASSREGDRDEQYF. CDR3 bases read: TGTGCTAGCAGTAGAGAGGGAGACAGGGAT.